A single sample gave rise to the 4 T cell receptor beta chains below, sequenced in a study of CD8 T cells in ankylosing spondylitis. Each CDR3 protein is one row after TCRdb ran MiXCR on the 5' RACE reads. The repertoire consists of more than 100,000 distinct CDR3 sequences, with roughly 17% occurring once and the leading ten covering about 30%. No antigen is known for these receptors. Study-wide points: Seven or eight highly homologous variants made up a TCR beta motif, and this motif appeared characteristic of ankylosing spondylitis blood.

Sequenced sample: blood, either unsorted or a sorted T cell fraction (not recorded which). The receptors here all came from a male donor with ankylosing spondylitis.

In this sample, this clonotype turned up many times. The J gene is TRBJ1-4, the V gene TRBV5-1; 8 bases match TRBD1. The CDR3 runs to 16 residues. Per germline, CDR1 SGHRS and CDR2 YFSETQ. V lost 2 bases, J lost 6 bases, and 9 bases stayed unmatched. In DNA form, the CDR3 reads TGCGCCAGCAGCTTTGATCCGGGACAGGTGGATGAAAAACTGTTTTTT. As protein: CASSFDPGQVDEKLFF.

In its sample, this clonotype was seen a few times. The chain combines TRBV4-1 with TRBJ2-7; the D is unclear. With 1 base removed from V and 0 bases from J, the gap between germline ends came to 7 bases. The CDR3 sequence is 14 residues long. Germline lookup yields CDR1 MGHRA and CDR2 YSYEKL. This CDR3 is CASSQAASSYEQYF. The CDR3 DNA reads TGCGCCAGCAGCCAAGCGGCTAGCTCCTACGAGCAGTACTTC.

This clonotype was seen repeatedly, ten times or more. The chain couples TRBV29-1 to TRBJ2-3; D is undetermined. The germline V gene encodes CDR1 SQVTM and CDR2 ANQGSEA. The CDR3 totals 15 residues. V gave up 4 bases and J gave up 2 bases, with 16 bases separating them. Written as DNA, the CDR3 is TGCAGCGTTGTCTATTTGGGCAGCACCACAGATACGCAGTATTTT. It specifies CSVVYLGSTTDTQYF.

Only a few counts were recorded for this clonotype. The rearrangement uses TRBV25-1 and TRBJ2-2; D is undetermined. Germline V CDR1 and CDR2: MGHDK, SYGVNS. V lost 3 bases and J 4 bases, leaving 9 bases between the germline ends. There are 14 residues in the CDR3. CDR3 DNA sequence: TGTGCCAGCAGTGAGCCCCGAGGCACCGGGGAGCTGTTTTTT. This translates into CASSEPRGTGELFF.